The 25 T cell receptor beta chains listed next were all sequenced from one sample in a study of T cell repertoires in cytomegalovirus infection (dated 2019 in TCRdb). The antigens of these receptors remain unknown. The listed sequencing device is Illumina HiSeq 1500. The public sequencing data were trimmed at Q25 with fastp and processed into clonotypes with MiXCR by TCRdb, which kept only in-frame beta chains. Each record represents a unique CDR3 protein, reported with the most common genes and DNA among its rows. The sample table records approximately 130,000 distinct CDR3 sequences; about 24% of these occur just once. 30% to 35% of the sample is held by the ten biggest clonotypes. The sequenced sample consisted of PBMCs, sequenced either directly or after in vitro stimulation (not recorded which). All receptors derive from a human donor in good health (CMV status not recorded). Some clones in this sample may be carry-over from other donors' samples.

The chain links TRBV28 to TRBJ2-1; 7 bases are a match to TRBD2. Germline CDR1 reads MDHEN; CDR2 reads SYDVKM. This CDR3 has 16 residues. Trimming removed 6 bases from V and 0 bases from J; junction bases left unmatched: 8. For the CDR3, the DNA is TGTGCCAGCAGCCGCGGGGTAGCGGGCTCCTACAATGAGCAGTTCTTC. As protein: CASSRGVAGSYNEQFF. Complete variable domain (other parts from reference TRBV28 and TRBJ2-1): DVKVTQSSRYLVKRTGEKVFLECVQDMDHENMFWYRQDPGLGLRLIYFSYDVKMKEKGDIPEGYSVSREKKERFSLILESASTNQTSMYLCASSRGVAGSYNEQFFGPGTRLTVL.

This clonotype was detected a few times. V is TRBV7-9 and J is TRBJ2-6; D may match TRBD1 or TRBD2 (5 bases each). This CDR3 region has 19 residues. Germline lookup yields CDR1 SEHNR and CDR2 FQNEAQ (reference sequence). The V end was cut by 2 bases, the J end by 0 bases, with 17 bases between. The CDR3 sequence is CASSLISGTGTSGANVLTF. The CDR3 DNA reads TGTGCCAGCAGCTTAATATCAGGGACGGGAACCTCTGGGGCCAACGTCCTGACTTTC.

The V and J genes are TRBV19 and TRBJ1-1; D call uncertain. Looked up from germline, CDR1 is LNHDA and CDR2 is SQIVND (reference sequence). This CDR3 spans 11 amino acids. Trimming stripped 7 bases from V and 5 bases from J, with 8 bases between. CDR3 DNA sequence: TGTGCCAGTACCCTCGGAACTGAAGCTTTCTTT. Its protein is CASTLGTEAFF.

Only a few counts were recorded for this clonotype. The V and J genes are TRBV5-4 and TRBJ2-3, with a possible D match to TRBD2 (6 bases). Germline loops: CDR1 SGHNT, CDR2 YYREEE (reference sequence). Trimming removed 3 bases from V and 2 bases from J, with 10 bases in between. The CDR3 runs to 14 residues. This chain's CDR3 is CASSSGAYTDTQYF. In DNA form, the CDR3 reads TGTGCCAGCAGCTCGGGAGCTTACACAGATACGCAGTATTTT.

The rearrangement links TRBV4-3 to TRBJ1-1; D is unclear. Trimming left V 1 base short and J 1 base short, with 7 bases between. CDR1 is LGHNA and CDR2 is YSLEER in the germline V gene. The CDR3 loop spans 14 amino acids. For the CDR3, the DNA is TGCGCCAGCAGCCAAGGCCGGGCGAACACTGAAGCTTTCTTT. Protein sequence: CASSQGRANTEAFF.

This clonotype turned up a few times. The chain is built from TRBV4-3 and TRBJ2-2; D is ambiguous. V was clipped by 0 bases and J by 6 bases, with 11 bases between them. The CDR3 has 15 amino acids. Germline V gene lookup returns CDR1 LGHNA and CDR2 YSLEER. The CDR3 reads CASSQDVVAAGELFF. CDR3 nucleotide sequence: TGCGCCAGCAGCCAAGATGTCGTGGCGGCCGGGGAGCTGTTTTTT.

This clonotype was detected a few times. V and J are TRBV18 and TRBJ1-1, with a possible D match to TRBD1 (5 bases). CDR1 is KGHSH, CDR2 LQKENI, per germline. CDR3 length: 14 residues. Trimming removed 2 bases at V and 5 bases at J, with 12 bases between. The CDR3, as DNA: TGTGCCAGCTCACCATTGTCAGAGGGGACTGAAGCTTTCTTT. It encodes CASSPLSEGTEAFF.

The chain uses TRBV28 and TRBJ2-7; tentatively, D is TRBD2 (6 bases). This CDR3 region has 13 residues. Germline V gene lookup returns CDR1 MDHEN and CDR2 SYDVKM. V was shortened by 6 bases and J by 7 bases, with 16 bases between the two germline ends. As DNA, the CDR3 is TGTGCCAGCAGGCCCCATGTGGGGGGTGAGCAGTACTTC. Encoded protein: CASRPHVGGEQYF.

This clonotype was detected only a few times. V gene TRBV11-2 combines with J gene TRBJ2-2; D perhaps matches TRBD2 (6 bases). Germline V gives CDR1 SGHAT, CDR2 FQNNGV. Deletions cut 11 bases from V and 3 bases from J, with 10 bases between. This CDR3 is 12 amino acids long. The DNA of the CDR3 is TGTGCCGTCCGGGAGTACACCGGGGAGCTGTTTTTT. It translates to CAVREYTGELFF. Filled out from reference TRBV11-2 and TRBJ2-2, the complete variable domain reads EAGVAQSPRYKIIEKRQSVAFWCNPISGHATLYWYQQILGQGPKLLIQFQNNGVVDDSQLPKDRFSAERLKGVDSTLKIQPAKLEDSAVYLCAVREYTGELFFGEGSRLTVL.

This clonotype was seen at least ten times. This rearrangement joins TRBV12-3 or TRBV12-4 to TRBJ2-5; the D call may be TRBD1 or TRBD2 (5 bases each). This CDR3 spans 14 amino acids. V lost 3 bases to trimming and J lost 5 bases, with 13 bases between them. Written as DNA, the CDR3 is TGTGCCAGCAGTTTTGGGGGAACCCGGGAGACCCAGTACTTC. Translated: CASSFGGTRETQYF.

The J gene is TRBJ2-7, the V gene TRBV28; 12 bases map to TRBD1. The CDR3 runs to 15 residues. In germline, CDR1 is MDHEN, CDR2 SYDVKM. V was clipped by 6 bases and J by 5 bases; unmatched bases: 8. The CDR3 DNA sequence: TGTGCCAGCAGGTCACTCGGGACAGGGGGCCACGAGCAGTACTTC. It encodes CASRSLGTGGHEQYF.

The table lists this clonotype with a few counts. The chain combines TRBV12-3 or TRBV12-4 with TRBJ2-5; the D is unclear. This CDR3 region has 11 residues. The ends were cut back, 5 bases at V and 5 bases at J, with 6 bases in the middle. CDR3 in amino acids: CASSAGETQYF. Here the CDR3 DNA reads TGTGCCAGCAGTGCTGGGGAGACCCAGTACTTC.

The J gene is TRBJ2-1, the V gene TRBV2, with 8 bases aligning to TRBD1. The CDR3 is 15 amino acids. CDR1 is SNHLY and CDR2 is FYNNEI in the germline V gene. V was clipped by 1 base and J by 6 bases; unmatched bases: 5. CDR3 amino acids: CASSEEDRESNEQFF. The CDR3 nucleotides are TGTGCCAGCAGTGAAGAGGACAGGGAGAGCAATGAGCAGTTCTTC.

This clonotype was found a few times. The CDR3 bases are TGTGCCAGCAGTTCAGCGTGGGCAGATCAAGAGACCCAGTACTTC. Residues: CASSSAWADQETQYF. This chain uses TRBV11-1 with TRBJ2-5; D unclear. Between the trimmed V and J ends, which lost 6 bases and 2 bases, there was a span of 16 bases. CDR1 is SGHAT, CDR2 FQDESV, per germline (reference sequence). The CDR3 totals 15 residues.

This clonotype has only a few counts. This chain uses TRBV9 with TRBJ2-5; TRBD2 aligns across 8 bases. The CDR3 consists of 15 residues. V dropped 1 base and J dropped 2; count of bases not matched to a gene: 4. Germline V gene sequence: CDR1 SGDLS, CDR2 YYNGEE. The CDR3 DNA reads as TGTGCCAGCAGCGTATCGATAGCGGGGCAAGAGACCCAGTACTTC. This encodes CASSVSIAGQETQYF.

This clonotype was detected only a few times. The chain links TRBV6-5 to TRBJ1-5, with D unresolved. CDR1 MNHEY and CDR2 SVGAGI come from the germline V gene. Trimming pared 8 bases from V and 2 bases from J, leaving 13 bases between. The CDR3 contains 14 residues. This chain's CDR3 is CASRRGQGNQPQHF. The CDR3 coding sequence is TGTGCCAGCCGTCGTGGGCAGGGCAATCAGCCCCAGCATTTT.

This clonotype was counted only a few times. The junction differs from germline at one of its ends, possibly a read error. The chain links TRBV5-1 to TRBJ1-2; no definite D call. The CDR3 loop spans 13 amino acids. Per germline, CDR1 SGHRS and CDR2 YFSETQ. CDR3 in DNA: TGCGCCAGCAGCTTGGAAGGGCTCCCGGTTCCTTCCTTC. It yields the protein CASSLEGLPVPSF.

This clonotype was picked up a small number of times. V and J are TRBV4-3 and TRBJ1-3; no definite D call. V lost 3 bases and J 0 bases, leaving 3 bases between the germline ends. The CDR3 has 13 amino acids. Germline CDR1 reads LGHNA; CDR2 reads YSLEER. The CDR3 nucleotides are TGCGCCAGCAGCCACGGCTCTGGAAACACCATATATTTT. Translation: CASSHGSGNTIYF.

The rearrangement links TRBV5-1 to TRBJ1-2; D is unresolved. V was cut by 4 bases and J by 4 bases, with 26 bases left in between. This CDR3 has 18 amino acids. Looked up from germline, CDR1 is SGHRS and CDR2 is YFSETQ. CDR3 nucleotide sequence: TGCGCCAGCAGCCCGGGAGGCGCACGGGGAGGGAGGATCTATGGCTACACCTTC. The encoded protein is CASSPGGARGGRIYGYTF.

The gene calls are TRBV19 and TRBJ1-5; D gene unclear. The CDR3 contains 13 residues. CDR1 is LNHDA and CDR2 is SQIVND in the germline V gene (reference sequence). Trimming shortened V by 5 bases and J by 4 bases, and 9 bases separated the two germline ends. In DNA, the CDR3 is TGTGCCAGTAGTTGGGTAGCTAATCAGCCCCAGCATTTT. Its protein product is CASSWVANQPQHF.

This clonotype was counted at least ten times. The chain links TRBV7-2 to TRBJ2-3; 12 nucleotides align to TRBD2. Germline V gene data show CDR1 as SGHTA and CDR2 as FQGNSA. The trim removed 2 bases at V and 0 bases at J, leaving 12 bases unmatched. This CDR3 spans 20 amino acids. CDR3 in DNA: TGTGCCAGCAGCTTAACGGCGCGGCTAGCGGGAGGGCTTAGCACAGATACGCAGTATTTT. This encodes CASSLTARLAGGLSTDTQYF. Combining the CDR3 with reference TRBV7-2 and TRBJ2-3 gives the whole variable domain GAGVSQSPSNKVTEKGKDVELRCDPISGHTALYWYRQSLGQGLEFLIYFQGNSAPDKSGLPSDRFSAERTGGSVSTLTIQRTQQEDSAVYLCASSLTARLAGGLSTDTQYFGPGTRLTVL.

Concerning this clonotype: The junction shows a germline mismatch at one end, possibly a read error. This rearrangement joins TRBV27 to TRBJ2-7, with D possibly being TRBD2 (6 bases). CDR1 is MNHEY and CDR2 is SMNVEV in the germline V gene (reference sequence). The CDR3 has 14 amino acids. CDR3 loop: CSSSPGDPSYEQYF. DNA for the CDR3: TGTTCCAGCAGTCCGGGGGACCCCTCCTACGAGCAGTACTTC.

The genes are TRBV20-1 and TRBJ2-7; D call uncertain. Germline V lookup: CDR1 DFQATT, CDR2 SNEGSKA (reference sequence). V was cut by 6 bases and J by 3 bases, with 6 bases left in between. The CDR3 is 10 residues long. CDR3 protein: CSAPIYEQYF. The DNA of the CDR3 is TGCAGTGCGCCTATCTACGAGCAGTACTTC.

This clonotype occurred a few times. V usage is TRBV20-1 and J usage is TRBJ1-6, with D possibly TRBD1 on 5 matching bases. Trimming removed 0 bases from V and 11 bases from J, with 14 bases in between. From germline, CDR1 is DFQATT and CDR2 SNEGSKA (reference sequence). This CDR3 spans 14 amino acids. This CDR3 is CSAREGGRGTPLHF. The CDR3, as DNA: TGCAGTGCTAGAGAGGGGGGGAGAGGAACACCCCTCCACTTT.

The chain couples TRBV7-9 to TRBJ2-1, with a weak D call TRBD2 (5 bases). Per germline, CDR1 SEHNR and CDR2 FQNEAQ (reference sequence). CDR3 length equals 15 residues. Trimming took 5 bases from V and 0 from J, leaving 11 bases between them. This CDR3 is CASSLTGSSYNEQFF. The CDR3 bases are TGTGCCAGCAGCCTCACGGGATCCTCCTACAATGAGCAGTTCTTC.